A single T cell receptor beta chain is shown here with its context. There is no known antigen for this receptor. It has no much larger one-base neighbor in the sample; base qualities were not kept. For the CD8 naive samples, CD45RO-negative cells were positively selected for CCR7, yielding a CD45RA+CCR7+ population from which TemRA cells were excluded. Healthy HIV-negative adults with no recently reported acute infections or vaccinations were included as donors. All donors were Caucasian adults living in Nashville, Tennessee, USA. Blood was collected by leukapheresis, and PBMCs were isolated by Ficoll-Histopaque density gradient centrifugation and then cryopreserved in liquid nitrogen vapor phase. Analytical flow cytometry was used to check the purity and quantity of every magnetically sorted T cell population. Genomic DNA was isolated from each sorted fraction and quantified by UV absorbance on a Nanodrop 2000c.

The sample belongs to a study of shared clonotypes between healthy human individuals (TCRdb year 2020). About the study as a whole: Two women and a few men aged 18 to 49 years were included in the cohort. Per donor, three plates each were used for CD4 naive and CD4 memory, two for CD8 naive, and one for CD8 memory. To increase sequencing depth and limit assay-specific biases, TCR repertoire library preparation and sequencing were carried out by different laboratories using diverse techniques. To estimate repertoire size and how much clonotypes are shared between individuals, the study performed deep sequencing of blood TCR repertoires from roughly five healthy adults. Between about 0.94 and 8.9 billion PBMCs per donor were obtained by leukapheresis.

The study at large found these results: Clonotypes shared by all four sorted-subset donors showed higher generation probabilities than non-shared clonotypes. Rarefaction of sorted-subset datasets indicated incomplete sequencing despite the large sequencing depth. Only blood was sampled, and tissue TCR repertoires likely differ from those in blood. The genetic and exposure-history diversity represented was limited by the small number of donors. Pairwise subsampling indicated that sequencing depth was expected to affect the degree of clonotype sharing among donors. Sharing across a handful of donors was observed for around 5% of naive CD4, over 3% of naive CD8, over 2% of memory CD4, and roughly 0.43% of memory CD8 clonotypes. Larger estimated clonotype richness was generally found for naive subsets than for memory subsets.

TCR CDR3 regions were amplified from genomic DNA by multiplex PCR using the deep immunoSEQ assay. Genomic DNA extracted from each cell subset was distributed evenly over all wells of several immunoSEQ 96-well plates, and each plate served as one replicate. Each replicate PCR for sorted subsets received around 200 ng genomic DNA, equal to tens of thousands of T cell genomes. Purified libraries were quantified with a Qubit 3.0 fluorometer, sized on a Bioanalyzer 2100, and re-quantified with the KAPA Library Quantification kit. Every immunoSEQ 96-well plate was sequenced on a separate single-read 150-cycle Illumina NextSeq 550 flow cell. The original methods were these. Because the immunoSEQ output included only junctional sequences and no quality scores, the filtering could not be the same as the filtering used for full-length reads. Sequences were annotated with PyIR, a Python wrapper for IgBLAST v1.9, using IMGT germline references to assign V/J genes and CDR3. Reads were filtered out if the reads had weak V/J assignments (E-value above 1e-6), no CDR3, stop codons, out-of-frame junctions, or ambiguous translated residues. A V3J clonotype was defined by an identical inferred V gene, J gene, and CDR3 amino acid sequence. Percentage overlap between repertoires was calculated by dividing the number of shared unique clonotypes by the size of the smaller repertoire. Richness of each repertoire was evaluated using RTK rarefaction, the Chao1 estimator, and Recon v2.1 estimates of unobserved clonotypes. For all TCRbeta clonotypes obtained by the gDNA method from several donors, generation probabilities were computed with OLGA. TCRdb took this table from immuneACCESS and kept in-frame rearrangements with V and J called. Such tables lack part of the clones; where checked against another copy, unresolved V genes explain under half of the gap, and the rest is unexplained. For V, J and clone size, that table is used; D and trimming come from the DNA. The sample contains about 820,000 clones, 80% to 95% of them found a single time. Around 24% of the sample is held by the ten biggest clonotypes.

The CDR3 has 11 amino acids, counting the end cysteine and phenylalanine. Solely the CDR3 DNA is kept, with 33 bases framed from the first base. The germline V gene specifies SQVTM as CDR1 and ANQGSEA as CDR2. V is pared back by 3 bases and J by 6 bases, with 9 bases lying between the germline termini. This receptor was obtained from a man aged 25-40 years in good health. The chain joins TRBV29-1 to TRBJ2-7; a tentative D call is TRBD1 (6 bases match). The specimen sequenced was naive CD8+ T cells sorted from blood. The sample's cell subset or site label, in plain terms: CD45RA+CCR7+. CDR3 loop: CSVDWGREQYF. The DNA is TGCAGCGTTGACTGGGGGCGCGAGCAGTACTTC.